The T cell receptor (beta chain) described here comes from a study of T cell responses to AZD1222 COVID-19 vaccine. Profiling relied on immunoSEQ multiplex PCR, and the TCRdb table lists in-frame clones only, not all of them. The table includes around 180,000 clones, 85% to 90% detected once. Germline-derived CDR1 and CDR2 are MNHNS and SASEGT. The CDR3 loop spans 15 amino acids. The trim removed 0 bases at V and 8 bases at J, leaving 6 bases unmatched. This chain links TRBV6-1 with TRBJ1-2; TRBD1 agrees at 10 bases. The sequenced sample was peripheral blood, obtained on day 0 of AZD1222 vaccination. The receptor's source is an adult in good health. DNA for the CDR3: TGTGCCAGCAGTGAAGCTTGGGGACAGGGGTACGGCTACACCTTC. The encoded protein is CASSEAWGQGYGYTF.